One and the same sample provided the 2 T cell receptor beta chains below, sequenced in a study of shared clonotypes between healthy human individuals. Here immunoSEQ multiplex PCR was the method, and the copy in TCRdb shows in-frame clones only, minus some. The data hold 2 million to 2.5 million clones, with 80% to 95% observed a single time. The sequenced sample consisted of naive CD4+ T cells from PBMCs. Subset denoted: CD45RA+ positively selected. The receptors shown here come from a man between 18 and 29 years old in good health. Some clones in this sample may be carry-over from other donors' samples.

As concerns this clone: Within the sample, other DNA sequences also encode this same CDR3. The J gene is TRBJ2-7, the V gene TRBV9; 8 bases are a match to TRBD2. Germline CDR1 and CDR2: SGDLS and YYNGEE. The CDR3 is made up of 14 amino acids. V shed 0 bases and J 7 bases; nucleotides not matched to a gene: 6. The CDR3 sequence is CASSVGAGEGEQYF. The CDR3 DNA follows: TGTGCCAGCAGCGTAGGAGCGGGAGAAGGGGAGCAGTACTTC.

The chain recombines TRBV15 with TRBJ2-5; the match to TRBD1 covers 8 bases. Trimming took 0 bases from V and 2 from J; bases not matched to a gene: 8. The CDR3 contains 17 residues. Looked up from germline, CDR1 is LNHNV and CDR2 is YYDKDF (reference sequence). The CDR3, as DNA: TGTGCCACCAGCAGAGATAGACAGGGGAGAGTGCAAGAGACCCAGTACTTC. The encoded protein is CATSRDRQGRVQETQYF. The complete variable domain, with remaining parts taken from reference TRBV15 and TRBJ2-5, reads DAMVIQNPRYQVTQFGKPVTLSCSQTLNHNVMYWYQQKSSQAPKLLFHYYDKDFNNEADTPDNFQSRRPNTSFCFLDIRSPGLGDTAMYLCATSRDRQGRVQETQYFGPGTRLLVL.